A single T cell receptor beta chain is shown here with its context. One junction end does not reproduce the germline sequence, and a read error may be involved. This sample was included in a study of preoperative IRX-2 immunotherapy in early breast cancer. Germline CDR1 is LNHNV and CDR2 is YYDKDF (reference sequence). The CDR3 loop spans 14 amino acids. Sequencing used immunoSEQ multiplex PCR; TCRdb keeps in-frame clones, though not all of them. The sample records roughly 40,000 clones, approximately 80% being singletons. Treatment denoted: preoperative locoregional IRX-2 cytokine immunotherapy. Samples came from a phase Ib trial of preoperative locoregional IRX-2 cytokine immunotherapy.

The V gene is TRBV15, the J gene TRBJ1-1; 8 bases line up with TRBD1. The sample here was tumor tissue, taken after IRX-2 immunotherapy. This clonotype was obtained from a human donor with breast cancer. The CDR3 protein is CATSRLQGDTKAFF. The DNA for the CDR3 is TGTGCCACCAGCAGACTACAGGGGGACACTAAAGCTTTCTTT.